The 13 T cell receptor beta chains in this list originate from one sample, sequenced in a study of T cells after posttransplantation cyclophosphamide. The method was immunoSEQ multiplex PCR; TCRdb's version includes in-frame clones alone and lacks a portion of them. The sample shows approximately 56,000 clones, 85% to 95% of them seen only once. Specimen: PBMCs. The receptors were gathered from a woman in her twenties or thirties in good health and a related stem cell transplant donor.

V is TRBV19 and J is TRBJ1-4, with D maybe TRBD1 (5 bases). Germline V gives CDR1 LNHDA, CDR2 SQIVND (reference sequence). Between the trimmed V and J ends, which lost 4 bases and 7 bases, there was a span of 13 bases. CDR3 length: 14 residues. The CDR3 spells CASSKLGGSEKLFF. CDR3 sequence (DNA): TGTGCCAGTAGTAAACTGGGGGGTAGTGAAAAACTGTTTTTT.

The V gene is TRBV19, the J gene TRBJ1-1, with D unclear. From germline, CDR1 is LNHDA and CDR2 SQIVND (reference sequence). V was trimmed by 1 base and J by 10 bases, leaving 19 bases between them. The CDR3 is made up of 15 amino acids. The DNA of the CDR3 is TGTGCCAGTAGTATAGCCGACCGGGCCAAAGGGAGAGCTTTCTTT. It yields the protein CASSIADRAKGRAFF.

This sequence joins TRBV5-1 and TRBJ2-3; TRBD2 aligns across 13 bases. Germline values: CDR1 SGHRS, CDR2 YFSETQ. With 4 bases clipped from V and 2 bases from J, the junction kept 4 bases outside the gene matches. The CDR3 contains 16 residues. The CDR3 DNA reads as TGCGCCAGCAGCCCGGGACTAGCGGGGTACACAGATACGCAGTATTTT. Protein sequence: CASSPGLAGYTDTQYF.

This clone was observed once. This chain uses TRBV7-2 with TRBJ2-6; 9 bases line up with TRBD2. The CDR3 loop spans 17 amino acids. Losses at the gene ends were 8 bases for V and 2 bases for J; bases not matched to a gene: 10. Looked up from germline, CDR1 is SGHTA and CDR2 is FQGNSA. In DNA form, the CDR3 reads TGTGCCAGCCAGCGGGGGGCAGGGGATGCTGGGGCCAACGTCCTGACTTTC. Amino acid sequence: CASQRGAGDAGANVLTF. Supplemented by reference TRBV7-2 and TRBJ2-6, the full variable domain reads GAGVSQSPSNKVTEKGKDVELRCDPISGHTALYWYRQSLGQGLEFLIYFQGNSAPDKSGLPSDRFSAERTGGSVSTLTIQRTQQEDSAVYLCASQRGAGDAGANVLTFGAGSRLTVL.

The chain couples TRBV5-1 to TRBJ1-2, with TRBD1 identical over 10 bases. The CDR3 contains 14 residues. The germline gives CDR1 SGHRS, CDR2 YFSETQ. The ends lost 5 bases at V and 6 bases at J; junction bases unmatched: 7. The CDR3 spells CASSSGQGTNGYTF. CDR3 in DNA: TGCGCCAGCAGTTCGGGACAGGGGACGAATGGCTACACCTTC.

This rearrangement joins TRBV19 to TRBJ2-7; no clear D. Germline loops: CDR1 LNHDA, CDR2 SQIVND (reference sequence). Trimming stripped 5 bases from V and 0 bases from J, with 5 bases between. CDR3 length: 12 amino acids. The CDR3 bases are TGTGCCAGTAGTCCAGACTCCTACGAGCAGTACTTC. Encoded protein: CASSPDSYEQYF. The full variable domain, in which reference TRBV19 and TRBJ2-7 provide the parts outside the CDR3, is DGGITQSPKYLFRKEGQNVTLSCEQNLNHDAMYWYRQDPGQGLRLIYYSQIVNDFQKGDIAEGYSVSREKKESFPLTVTSAQKNPTAFYLCASSPDSYEQYFGPGTRLTVT.

The chain couples TRBV7-9 to TRBJ1-2; D may be TRBD1 (5 bases). The V end was cut by 3 bases, the J end by 7 bases, with 15 bases between. Per germline, CDR1 SEHNR and CDR2 FQNEAQ (reference sequence). The CDR3 has 14 residues. Here the CDR3 reads CASSLGGRMSGYTF. The CDR3 region has the DNA TGTGCCAGCAGCTTGGGGGGACGGATGAGTGGCTACACCTTC.

This clone was detected only a few times. The V and J genes are TRBV28 and TRBJ1-1; no reliable D call. The germline V gene has CDR1 MDHEN and CDR2 SYDVKM. This CDR3 region has 14 residues. Trimming took off 7 bases at V and 1 base at J, with 13 bases between the two ends. The CDR3 spells CASTSLYPNTEAFF. The CDR3 coding sequence is TGTGCCAGCACCTCGCTCTATCCGAACACTGAAGCTTTCTTT. Drawing the rest from reference TRBV28 and TRBJ1-1, the complete variable domain is DVKVTQSSRYLVKRTGEKVFLECVQDMDHENMFWYRQDPGLGLRLIYFSYDVKMKEKGDIPEGYSVSREKKERFSLILESASTNQTSMYLCASTSLYPNTEAFFGQGTRLTVV.

This chain's CDR3 is CASSRDLIAKNIQYF. As DNA, the CDR3 is TGCGCCAGCAGCCGGGACTTAATAGCCAAAAACATTCAGTACTTC. V gene TRBV5-1 combines with J gene TRBJ2-4; possibly TRBD2 for D (6 bases). CDR3 size: 15 residues. Trimming pared 4 bases from V and 0 bases from J, leaving 11 bases between. Per germline, CDR1 SGHRS and CDR2 YFSETQ.

The CDR3 loop is CASSPGYGYTF. CDR3 bases: TGTGCCAGCTCCCCCGGTTATGGCTACACCTTC. The rearrangement uses TRBV18 and TRBJ1-2; D remains unclear. The V and J ends lost 6 bases and 5 bases respectively, with 7 bases between them. The CDR3 length is 11 residues. In germline, CDR1 is KGHSH, CDR2 LQKENI.

This clone was detected once. The chain combines TRBV6-5 with TRBJ2-5; unclear D gene. Germline V CDR1 and CDR2: MNHEY, SVGAGI. The CDR3 has 13 amino acids. The V gene lost 6 bases and the J gene lost 4 bases, with 12 bases spanning the gap. CDR3 sequence (DNA): TGTGCCAGCAGACCTACCTCTGGAGAGACCCAGTACTTC. Amino acid sequence: CASRPTSGETQYF.

The chain has TRBV4-3 and TRBJ2-5, with TRBD2 matching over 14 bases. The CDR3 sequence is 16 residues long. J was trimmed by 5 bases and V by 3 bases; bases with no gene match: 5. CDR1 and CDR2 from the germline V gene are LGHNA and YSLEER. Here the CDR3 DNA reads TGCGCCAGCAGCCAGGGACTAGCGGGAGCGGGGGAGACCCAGTACTTC. Residues: CASSQGLAGAGETQYF.

The J gene is TRBJ1-5, the V gene TRBV6-4; TRBD1 matches 7 bases. Germline V gene data show CDR1 as MRHNA and CDR2 as SNTAGT. Trimming took 6 bases from V and 0 from J; bases not matched to a gene: 5. The CDR3 extends over 15 amino acids. Here the CDR3 DNA reads TGTGCCAGCAGAGGGGACAGCAATAGCAATCAGCCCCAGCATTTT. It specifies CASRGDSNSNQPQHF.